The source of this T cell receptor (beta chain) is a study of control samples from healthy donors and cancer patients. The V end lost 5 bases, the J end lost 1 base, and 11 bases lay between the germline ends. The germline V gene encodes CDR1 SGHTA and CDR2 FQGNSA. The CDR3 loop spans 14 amino acids. TCRdb keeps only in-frame clones here, not all; method: immunoSEQ multiplex PCR. The sample holds some 150,000 clones, 89% seen once. The sequence came from a man aged 25 to 40 in good health. Material for sequencing was blood. The rearrangement links TRBV7-2 to TRBJ1-1, with D possibly being TRBD1 (5 bases). The CDR3 reads CASSNPQGNTEAFF. For the CDR3, the DNA is TGTGCCAGCAGCAACCCGCAGGGGAACACTGAAGCTTTCTTT.